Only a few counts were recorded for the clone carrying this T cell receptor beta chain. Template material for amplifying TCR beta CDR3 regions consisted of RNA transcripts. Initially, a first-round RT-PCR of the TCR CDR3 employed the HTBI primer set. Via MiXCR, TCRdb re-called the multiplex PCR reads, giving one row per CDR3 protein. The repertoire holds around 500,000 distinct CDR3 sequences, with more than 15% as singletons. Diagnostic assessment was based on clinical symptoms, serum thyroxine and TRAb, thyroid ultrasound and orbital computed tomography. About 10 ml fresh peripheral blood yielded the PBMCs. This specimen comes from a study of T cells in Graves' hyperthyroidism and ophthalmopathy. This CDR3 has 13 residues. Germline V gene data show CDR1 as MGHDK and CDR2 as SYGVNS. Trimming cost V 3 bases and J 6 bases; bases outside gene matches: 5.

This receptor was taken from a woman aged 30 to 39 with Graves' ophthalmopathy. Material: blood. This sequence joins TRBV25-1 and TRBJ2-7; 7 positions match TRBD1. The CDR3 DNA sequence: TGTGCCAGCAGTGACCAGACAGGGCGCGAGCAGTACTTC. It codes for CASSDQTGREQYF.